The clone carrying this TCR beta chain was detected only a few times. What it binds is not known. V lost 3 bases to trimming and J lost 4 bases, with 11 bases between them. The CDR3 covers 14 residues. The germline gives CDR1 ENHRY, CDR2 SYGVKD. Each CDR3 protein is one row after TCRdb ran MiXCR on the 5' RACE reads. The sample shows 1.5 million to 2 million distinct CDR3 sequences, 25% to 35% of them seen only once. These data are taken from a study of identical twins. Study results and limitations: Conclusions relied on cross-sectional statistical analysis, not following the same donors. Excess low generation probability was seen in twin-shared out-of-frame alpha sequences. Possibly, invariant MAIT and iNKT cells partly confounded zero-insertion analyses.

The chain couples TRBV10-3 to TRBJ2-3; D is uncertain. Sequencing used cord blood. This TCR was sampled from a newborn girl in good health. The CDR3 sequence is CAISELQTADTQYF. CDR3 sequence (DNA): TGTGCCATCAGTGAACTCCAAACGGCAGATACGCAGTATTTT.